Listed below are T cell receptor beta chains from one sample, sequenced in a study of blood T cell repertoires in COVID-19. Profiled with immunoSEQ multiplex PCR; TCRdb holds only in-frame clones, not every one. Of more than 80,000 clones listed, 86% are singletons. The specimen was peripheral blood. All receptors come from a man aged 80 or over with acute or convalescent COVID-19. CDR3s include the opening cysteine and the closing phenylalanine or tryptophan. The order of the fields is V gene, D gene, J gene, clone size, CDR3 DNA, CDR3 protein. The D gene is left open where the match is weak. For some rows the clone size is stated as once, few or many, or as a class when expanded; others skip it.

V: TRBV19; D: -; J: TRBJ2-3; size: -; DNA: TGTGCCAGTAGTATAGGACGGGGGAGACGGACAGATACGCAGTATTTT; CDR3: CASSIGRGRRTDTQYF
V: TRBV5-1; D: -; J: TRBJ2-1; size: -; DNA: TGCGCCAGCATACAGCGGAGCTACAATGAGCAGTTCTTC; CDR3: CASIQRSYNEQFF
V: TRBV14; D: TRBD2; J: TRBJ2-3; size: -; DNA: TGTGCCAGCAGCCAACAGAGGACTAGCGGTAGAGATACGCAGTATTTT; CDR3: CASSQQRTSGRDTQYF
V: TRBV7-9; D: TRBD2; J: TRBJ2-3; size: -; DNA: TGTGCCAGCAGCCGCTCCGTTGTAGGCGGGGGAAGCACAGATACGCAGTATTTT; CDR3: CASSRSVVGGGSTDTQYF
V: TRBV7-2; D: -; J: TRBJ2-3; size: -; DNA: TGTGCCAGCAGCTTAAGGAGGCTAAGCACAGATACGCAGTATTTT; CDR3: CASSLRRLSTDTQYF
V: TRBV5-1; D: TRBD2; J: TRBJ2-5; size: -; DNA: TGCGCCAGCAGCGTTCAAGGAACTAGCGGGATCACCCAAGAGACCCAGTACTTC; CDR3: CASSVQGTSGITQETQYF
V: TRBV29-1; D: -; J: TRBJ1-2; size: -; DNA: TGCAGCGTTGAAGTCGGAGGGGTTGGTGGCTACACCTTC; CDR3: CSVEVGGVGGYTF
V: TRBV18; D: TRBD2; J: TRBJ2-5; size: once; DNA: TGTGCCAGCTCACCTCGTCATAGCGGGGAAGAGACCCAGTACTTC; CDR3: CASSPRHSGEETQYF
V: TRBV5-4; D: TRBD1; J: TRBJ1-3; size: -; DNA: TGTGCCAGCAGCTTGGGGGACAGGGCTGGAAACACCATATATTTT; CDR3: CASSLGDRAGNTIYF
V: TRBV11-3; D: -; J: TRBJ2-2; size: -; DNA: TGTGCCAGCAGCTCCCCCTTTAACCGGGGGGAGCTGTTTTTT; CDR3: CASSSPFNRGELFF
V: TRBV6-5; D: -; J: TRBJ2-7; size: -; DNA: TGTGCCAGCAGTCAACTCCACGAGCAGTACTTC; CDR3: CASSQLHEQYF
V: TRBV28; D: -; J: TRBJ1-2; size: -; DNA: TGTGCCAGCAGCGTCACGCCGGCTAACTATGGCTACACCTTC; CDR3: CASSVTPANYGYTF
V: TRBV5-4; D: TRBD1; J: TRBJ2-2; size: -; DNA: TGTGCCAGCAGGGACAGGTCGAACACCGGGGAGCTGTTTTTT; CDR3: CASRDRSNTGELFF
V: TRBV18; D: TRBD1; J: TRBJ2-5; size: -; DNA: TGTGCCAGCTCACCCACAGGGGCCGTAGAGACCCAGTACTTC; CDR3: CASSPTGAVETQYF
V: TRBV7-8; D: TRBD2; J: TRBJ2-3; size: -; DNA: TGTGCCAGCAGCTCGGGACTAGCGGGAAGCACAGATACGCAGTATTTT; CDR3: CASSSGLAGSTDTQYF
V: TRBV7-2; D: -; J: TRBJ1-5; size: -; DNA: TGTGCCAGCAGCGGTACAGGGCACCAGCCCCAGCATTTT; CDR3: CASSGTGHQPQHF
V: TRBV7-2; D: -; J: TRBJ2-7; size: -; DNA: TGTGCCAGCAGCCCTGGAGCCCCCTACGAGCAGTACTTC; CDR3: CASSPGAPYEQYF
V: TRBV2; D: -; J: TRBJ2-7; size: -; DNA: TGTGCCAGCAGTGAGATGGGAGTTCCTGCCTACGAGCAGTACTTC; CDR3: CASSEMGVPAYEQYF
V: TRBV18; D: -; J: TRBJ1-2; size: -; DNA: TGTGCCAGCTCACCGACATTCGCCAGGAACCTGAACTATGGCTACACCTTC; CDR3: CASSPTFARNLNYGYTF
V: TRBV4-3; D: -; J: TRBJ2-3; size: -; DNA: TGCGCCAGCAGCCAAGTTCAAGGGGGGGCTGGCACAGATACGCAGTATTTT; CDR3: CASSQVQGGAGTDTQYF
V: TRBV19; D: TRBD2; J: TRBJ2-3; size: -; DNA: TGTGCCAGTAGGTCTAGCGGGAATGCAGATACGCAGTATTTT; CDR3: CASRSSGNADTQYF
V: TRBV7-9; D: TRBD1; J: TRBJ1-5; size: -; DNA: TGTGCCAGCAGCGTGGGACAGGGGCAGCCCCAGCATTTT; CDR3: CASSVGQGQPQHF
V: TRBV5-6; D: -; J: TRBJ2-1; size: -; DNA: TGTGCCAGCAGCTTAGGGGTGAGCTCCTACAATGAGCAGTTCTTC; CDR3: CASSLGVSSYNEQFF
V: TRBV28; D: TRBD1; J: TRBJ1-1; size: -; DNA: TGTGCCAGCAGTTTATCAGGGGGAAGCACTGAAGCTTTCTTT; CDR3: CASSLSGGSTEAFF
V: TRBV29-1; D: TRBD2; J: TRBJ2-7; size: -; DNA: TGCAGCGTTGAAGGTCTAGCGGGAGTCGAGCAGTACTTC; CDR3: CSVEGLAGVEQYF
V: TRBV27; D: -; J: TRBJ1-1; size: -; DNA: TGTGCCAGCAGACCAGTGGGCTTGAACACTGAAGCTTTCTTT; CDR3: CASRPVGLNTEAFF
V: TRBV19; D: TRBD1; J: TRBJ1-5; size: -; DNA: TGTGCCAGTAGTCTTAGGGGGCCTGGCAATCAGCCCCAGCATTTT; CDR3: CASSLRGPGNQPQHF
V: TRBV19; D: -; J: TRBJ1-5; size: -; DNA: TGTGCCAGTAGTGGGCAGAGAAATCAGCCCCAGCATTTT; CDR3: CASSGQRNQPQHF
V: TRBV27; D: -; J: TRBJ2-6; size: -; DNA: TGTGCCAGCAGTTCCCCCGCAGGGGACACGGGGGCCAACGTCCTGACTTTC; CDR3: CASSSPAGDTGANVLTF
V: TRBV2; D: -; J: TRBJ1-2; size: -; DNA: TGTGCCAGCAGCGTACAGGGTCAATATGGCTACACCTTC; CDR3: CASSVQGQYGYTF
V: TRBV5-1; D: -; J: TRBJ1-1; size: -; DNA: TGCGCCAGCAGCTTTTCGGTGAACACTGAAGCTTTCTTT; CDR3: CASSFSVNTEAFF
V: TRBV6-5; D: TRBD1; J: TRBJ2-1; size: -; DNA: TGTGCCAGCAGTTACTCCCCAGGGGGCGGCTACAATGAGCAGTTCTTC; CDR3: CASSYSPGGGYNEQFF
V: TRBV15; D: -; J: TRBJ1-3; size: -; DNA: TGTGCCACCAGCCCAGGGGCCCCGGGCTCTGGAAACACCATATATTTT; CDR3: CATSPGAPGSGNTIYF
V: TRBV5-6; D: TRBD2; J: TRBJ2-1; size: -; DNA: TGTGCCAGCAGCTTGGCCGGTGCTAGCGGGAGTCCGTACAATGAGCAGTTCTTC; CDR3: CASSLAGASGSPYNEQFF
V: TRBV7-9; D: -; J: TRBJ1-1; size: -; DNA: TGTGCCAGCAGTTTCCTTATAGCGGGCACTGAAGCTTTCTTT; CDR3: CASSFLIAGTEAFF
V: TRBV27; D: -; J: TRBJ1-6; size: -; DNA: TGTGCCAGCACTACTAACTCCTATAATTCACCCCTCCACTTT; CDR3: CASTTNSYNSPLHF
V: TRBV19; D: -; J: TRBJ2-1; size: -; DNA: TGTGCCAGTAGTTTAGGGACTGGGCCTGGGGAAGTCAATGAGCAGTTCTTC; CDR3: CASSLGTGPGEVNEQFF
V: TRBV5-4; D: TRBD2; J: TRBJ2-7; size: -; DNA: TGTGCCAGCAGCTTAACTTCCAGCGGGAGTATGTCCTACGAGCAGTACTTC; CDR3: CASSLTSSGSMSYEQYF
V: TRBV5-6; D: -; J: TRBJ1-5; size: few; DNA: TGTGCCAGCAGCTTGGGCGGCAGGACTTCACAGCCCCAGCATTTT; CDR3: CASSLGGRTSQPQHF
V: TRBV18; D: -; J: TRBJ2-5; size: -; DNA: TGTGCCAGCTCGGAGAAAGAGACCCAGTACTTC; CDR3: CASSEKETQYF
V: TRBV6-2/TRBV6-3; D: TRBD1; J: TRBJ1-1; size: -; DNA: TGTGCCAGCAGTCTTGGACAGGGGGTAAGCAGGAAAGCTTTCTTT; CDR3: CASSLGQGVSRKAFF
V: TRBV7-2; D: TRBD2; J: TRBJ2-7; size: -; DNA: TGTGCCAGCAGCGCGGGACTAGCGGCATCCTACGAGCAGTACTTC; CDR3: CASSAGLAASYEQYF
V: TRBV7-9; D: -; J: TRBJ2-5; size: -; DNA: TGTGCCAGCAGCCTGACAGGACGACAAGAGACCCAGTACTTC; CDR3: CASSLTGRQETQYF
V: TRBV5-5; D: -; J: TRBJ2-2; size: -; DNA: TGTGCCAGCAGAGCCCAAGCGAACACCGGGGAGCTGTTTTTT; CDR3: CASRAQANTGELFF
V: TRBV5-1; D: -; J: TRBJ1-5; size: -; DNA: TGCGCCAGCAGCAAGCCGAGGGCATTAAAAGAGGGCAATCAGCCCCAGCATTTT; CDR3: CASSKPRALKEGNQPQHF
V: TRBV7-9; D: -; J: TRBJ2-7; size: -; DNA: TGTGCCAGCAGGTTAACCCGGGACTCCTACGAGCAGTACTTC; CDR3: CASRLTRDSYEQYF
V: TRBV5-4; D: -; J: TRBJ1-6; size: -; DNA: TGTGCCAGCAGCTTGCAGGATTCCAATTCACCCCTCCACTTT; CDR3: CASSLQDSNSPLHF
V: TRBV18; D: -; J: TRBJ2-2; size: -; DNA: TGTGCCAGCTCACCGATGAATCTCGGGGGACCGAACACCGGGGAGCTGTTTTTT; CDR3: CASSPMNLGGPNTGELFF
V: TRBV10-3; D: TRBD1; J: TRBJ2-1; size: -; DNA: TGTGCCACAAACAGGGGGGACTACAATGAGCAGTTCTTC; CDR3: CATNRGDYNEQFF
V: TRBV6-5; D: -; J: TRBJ1-1; size: -; DNA: TGTGCCAGCAGCTACACGGAGGGGACTGAAGCTTTCTTT; CDR3: CASSYTEGTEAFF
V: TRBV7-2; D: TRBD1; J: TRBJ1-6; size: -; DNA: TGTGCCAGCAGCCCGGACAGGGGAAATTCACCCCTCCACTTT; CDR3: CASSPDRGNSPLHF
V: TRBV18; D: TRBD1; J: TRBJ1-1; size: few; DNA: TGTGCCAGCTCACCCGGACAGGGGATGGCTGAAGCTTTCTTT; CDR3: CASSPGQGMAEAFF
V: TRBV24-1; D: TRBD1; J: TRBJ2-5; size: -; DNA: TGTGCCACCAGTGCCTACAGACAGGGGCCTGGGACAAGACAAGAGACCCAGTACTTC; CDR3: CATSAYRQGPGTRQETQYF